This note documents a single T cell receptor (beta chain) sequence. The sample holds a few counts of this clone. Its binding antigen is unknown. No much larger clonotype is one base removed from it; base qualities were not supplied. Ends trimmed: V by 4 bases, J by 7 bases; bases unmatched to a gene: 6. Reading the germline V gene gives CDR1 MGHRA and CDR2 YSYEKL. Taken from cysteine to phenylalanine, the CDR3 has 14 residues. Only the CDR3 region is kept as DNA, spanning 42 bases read in frame from base 1. To prepare the library, the immunoSEQ multiplex PCR assay was applied. Per the original workflow: A statistical classification framework was developed to diagnose cytomegalovirus status using the catalog of TCR beta chain sequences. TCRdb provides this immuneACCESS table in a form limited to in-frame rearrangements. Some clones are lacking; in checked studies, under half of them reflect an unresolved V gene, and why the rest are absent is not known. From that table come the V and J calls and clone size; the DNA was used to work out D and trimming. The sample profile shows 300,000 to 400,000 clones; 70% to 90% of them were found once. 0.83% of the sample comes from the top ten.

These data belong to a study of cytomegalovirus exposure and HLA in healthy donors (dated by TCRdb to 2016 to 2017). As for the study more broadly: A later analysis indicated that the 120 validation repertoires were generated on the platform also employed for the approximately 690 repertoires of the first cohort. The study aimed to test whether signatures of past pathogen exposure could be identified by cataloging public T cell receptors. Along with the roughly 710-subject first cohort, a separate validation cohort of around 120 different subjects was used. To predict cytomegalovirus infection status, the study brought together high-throughput TCR immunosequencing, statistical association of individual TCRs with disease status, and machine learning.

Separate from the approximately 700-subject first cohort, the validation cohort of about 130 subjects was the group to which the donors belonged. General conclusions and limits of the study: The classifier was reported to diagnose cytomegalovirus status with high specificity and sensitivity in both the original and validation cohorts. In a later analysis, TCRs clustered in the first cohort were found to also tend to co-occur in the roughly 110 validation repertoires, with about 94% of cluster scores above 0. All 120 or so repertoires were used to score co-occurrence in the validation cohort in a later analysis, because that analysis had no HLA typing for the cohort. A total of roughly 160 TCR beta chains were listed by the study as associated with cytomegalovirus. Across donors, most TCR sequences were observed very rarely, whereas some public TCRs were present in many individuals. A few of the identified cytomegalovirus-associated TCR beta chains were confirmed in vitro to be specific for cytomegalovirus antigens. According to the authors, the approach could potentially be generalized to other disease states and immunological phenotypes.

Recombination joined TRBV4-1 with TRBJ2-4; 8 of the junction bases match TRBD1. What was sequenced was PBMCs. The source of this sequence is a woman between 18 and 29 years old in good health and CMV-seronegative. The CDR3 protein is CASSLQGARNIQYF. The DNA is TGCGCCAGCAGCCTGCAGGGGGCGAGGAACATTCAGTACTTC.